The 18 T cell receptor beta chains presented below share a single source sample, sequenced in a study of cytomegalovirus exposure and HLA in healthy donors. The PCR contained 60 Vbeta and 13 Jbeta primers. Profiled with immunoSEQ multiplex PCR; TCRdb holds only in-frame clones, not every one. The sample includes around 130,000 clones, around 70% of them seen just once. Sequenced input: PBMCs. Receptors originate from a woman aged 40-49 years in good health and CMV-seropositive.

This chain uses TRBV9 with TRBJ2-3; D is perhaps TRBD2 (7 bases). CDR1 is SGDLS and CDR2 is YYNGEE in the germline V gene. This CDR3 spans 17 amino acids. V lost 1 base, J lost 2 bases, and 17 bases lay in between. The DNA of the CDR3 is TGTGCCAGCAGCGTAAGGGGGGGTGGGCGTCACACAGATACGCAGTATTTT. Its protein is CASSVRGGGRHTDTQYF.

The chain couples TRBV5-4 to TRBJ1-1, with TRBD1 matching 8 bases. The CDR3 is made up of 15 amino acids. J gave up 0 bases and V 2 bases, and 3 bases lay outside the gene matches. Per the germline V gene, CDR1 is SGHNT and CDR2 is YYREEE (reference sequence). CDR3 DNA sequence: TGTGCCAGCAGCTTCCCGGACAGGGTGAACACTGAAGCTTTCTTT. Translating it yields CASSFPDRVNTEAFF. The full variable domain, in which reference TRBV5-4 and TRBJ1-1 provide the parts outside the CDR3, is ETGVTQSPTHLIKTRGQQVTLRCSSQSGHNTVSWYQQALGQGPQFIFQYYREEENGRGNFPPRFSGLQFPNYSSELNVNALELDDSALYLCASSFPDRVNTEAFFGQGTRLTVV.

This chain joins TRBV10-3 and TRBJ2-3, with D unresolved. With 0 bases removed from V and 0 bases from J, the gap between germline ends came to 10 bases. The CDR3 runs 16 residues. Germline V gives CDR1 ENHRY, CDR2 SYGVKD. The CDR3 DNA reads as TGTGCCATCAGTGAGTCGTCCCTCCCTAGCACAGATACGCAGTATTTT. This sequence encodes CAISESSLPSTDTQYF.

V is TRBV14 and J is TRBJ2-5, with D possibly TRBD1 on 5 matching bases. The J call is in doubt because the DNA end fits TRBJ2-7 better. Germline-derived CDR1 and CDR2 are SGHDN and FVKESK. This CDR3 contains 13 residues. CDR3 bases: TGTGCCAGCAGCCCGACAGCCATCTACGAGCAGTACTTC. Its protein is CASSPTAIYEQYF.

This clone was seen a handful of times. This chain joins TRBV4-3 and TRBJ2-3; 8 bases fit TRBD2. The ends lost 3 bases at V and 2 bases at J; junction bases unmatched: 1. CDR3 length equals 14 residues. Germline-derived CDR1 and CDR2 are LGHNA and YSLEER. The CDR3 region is CASSQTSATDTQYF. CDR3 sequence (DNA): TGCGCCAGCAGCCAGACTAGCGCCACAGATACGCAGTATTTT.

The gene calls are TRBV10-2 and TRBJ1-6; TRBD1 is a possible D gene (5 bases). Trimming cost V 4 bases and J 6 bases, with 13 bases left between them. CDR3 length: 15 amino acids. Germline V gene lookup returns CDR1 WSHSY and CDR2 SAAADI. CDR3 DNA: TGCGCCAGCAGTGTCCTCGACAGTTCTAATTCACCCCTCCACTTT. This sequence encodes CASSVLDSSNSPLHF.

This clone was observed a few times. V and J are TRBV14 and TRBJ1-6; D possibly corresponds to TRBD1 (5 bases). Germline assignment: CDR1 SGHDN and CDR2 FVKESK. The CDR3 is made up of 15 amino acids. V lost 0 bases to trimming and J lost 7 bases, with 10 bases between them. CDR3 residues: CASSQELRQNSPLHF. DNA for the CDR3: TGTGCCAGCAGCCAAGAACTGCGACAGAATTCACCCCTCCACTTT.

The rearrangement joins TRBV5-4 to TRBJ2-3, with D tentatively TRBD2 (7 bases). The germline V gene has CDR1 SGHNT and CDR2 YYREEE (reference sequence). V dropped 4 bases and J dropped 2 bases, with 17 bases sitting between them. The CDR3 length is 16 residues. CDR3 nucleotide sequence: TGTGCCAGCAGCCCTCAGGCGGGGGCCATCACAGATACGCAGTATTTT. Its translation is CASSPQAGAITDTQYF.

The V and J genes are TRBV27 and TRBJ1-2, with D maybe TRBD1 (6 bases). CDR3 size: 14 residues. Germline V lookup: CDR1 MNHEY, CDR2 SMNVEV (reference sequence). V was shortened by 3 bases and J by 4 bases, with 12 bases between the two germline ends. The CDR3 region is CASSFRQGSYGYTF. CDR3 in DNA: TGTGCCAGCAGTTTTCGTCAGGGGAGCTATGGCTACACCTTC.

CDR3 sequence reads: CASSLAGQGSEQYF. For the CDR3, the DNA is TGCGCCAGCAGCTTGGCGGGACAGGGAAGCGAGCAGTACTTC. The chain recombines TRBV5-1 with TRBJ2-7, with 9 bases fitting TRBD1. Germline CDR1 reads SGHRS; CDR2 reads YFSETQ. Losses at the gene ends were 0 bases for V and 6 bases for J; bases not matched to a gene: 4. This CDR3 region has 14 residues.

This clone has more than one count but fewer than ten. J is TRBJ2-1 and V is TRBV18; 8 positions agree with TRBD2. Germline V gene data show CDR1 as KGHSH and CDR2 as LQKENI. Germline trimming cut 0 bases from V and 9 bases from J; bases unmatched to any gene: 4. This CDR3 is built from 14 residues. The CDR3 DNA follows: TGTGCCAGCTCACCACCTAGCGGGAACGTTGAGCAGTTCTTC. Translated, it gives CASSPPSGNVEQFF.

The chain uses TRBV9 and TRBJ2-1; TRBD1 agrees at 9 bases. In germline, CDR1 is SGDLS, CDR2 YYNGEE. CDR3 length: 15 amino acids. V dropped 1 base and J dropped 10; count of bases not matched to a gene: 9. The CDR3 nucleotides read TGTGCCAGCAGCGTACGGGACAGGGAAACGGAAGAGCAGTTCTTC. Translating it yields CASSVRDRETEEQFF. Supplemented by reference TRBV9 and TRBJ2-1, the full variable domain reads DSGVTQTPKHLITATGQRVTLRCSPRSGDLSVYWYQQSLDQGLQFLIQYYNGEERAKGNILERFSAQQFPDLHSELNLSSLELGDSALYFCASSVRDRETEEQFFGPGTRLTVL.

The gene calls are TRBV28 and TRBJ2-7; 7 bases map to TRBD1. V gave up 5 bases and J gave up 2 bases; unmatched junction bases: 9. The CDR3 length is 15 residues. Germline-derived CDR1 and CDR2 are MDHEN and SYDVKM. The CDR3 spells CASSPRGQATYEQYF. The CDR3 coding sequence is TGTGCCAGCAGTCCCCGCGGACAGGCAACCTACGAGCAGTACTTC.

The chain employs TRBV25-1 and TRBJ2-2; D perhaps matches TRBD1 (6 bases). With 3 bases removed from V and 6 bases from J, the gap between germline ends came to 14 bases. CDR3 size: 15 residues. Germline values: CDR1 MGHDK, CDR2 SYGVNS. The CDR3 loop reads CASSDAGAGAGELFF. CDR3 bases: TGTGCCAGCAGTGATGCAGGGGCAGGGGCCGGGGAGCTGTTTTTT.

The CDR3 DNA follows: TGTGCCAGCAATCTACAGGGCTATGGCTACACCTTC. Amino acids: CASNLQGYGYTF. The chain recombines TRBV7-2 with TRBJ1-2; possible D gene TRBD1, 6 bases. The CDR3 contains 12 residues. Germline CDR1 reads SGHTA; CDR2 reads FQGNSA. V was pared by 7 bases and J by 4 bases, with 10 bases between.

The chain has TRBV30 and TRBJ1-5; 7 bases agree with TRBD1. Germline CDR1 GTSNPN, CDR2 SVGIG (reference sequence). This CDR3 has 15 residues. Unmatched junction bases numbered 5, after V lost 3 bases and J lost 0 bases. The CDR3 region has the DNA TGTGCCTGGAGGGCAGGGGGATATAGCAATCAGCCCCAGCATTTT. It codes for CAWRAGGYSNQPQHF.

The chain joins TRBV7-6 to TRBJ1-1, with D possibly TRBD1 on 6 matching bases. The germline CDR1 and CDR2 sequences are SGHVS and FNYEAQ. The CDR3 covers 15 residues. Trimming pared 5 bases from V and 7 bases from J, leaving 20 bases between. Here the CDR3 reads CASSPVGQILGEAFF. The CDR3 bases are TGTGCCAGCAGCCCAGTCGGACAGATCCTAGGTGAAGCTTTCTTT.

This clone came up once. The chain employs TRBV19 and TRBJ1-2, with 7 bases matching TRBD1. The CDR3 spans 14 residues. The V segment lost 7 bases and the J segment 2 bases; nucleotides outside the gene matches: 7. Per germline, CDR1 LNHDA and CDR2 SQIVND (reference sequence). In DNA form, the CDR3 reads TGTGCCAGTACCGTGGGACAGACGAACTATGGCTACACCTTC. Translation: CASTVGQTNYGYTF.